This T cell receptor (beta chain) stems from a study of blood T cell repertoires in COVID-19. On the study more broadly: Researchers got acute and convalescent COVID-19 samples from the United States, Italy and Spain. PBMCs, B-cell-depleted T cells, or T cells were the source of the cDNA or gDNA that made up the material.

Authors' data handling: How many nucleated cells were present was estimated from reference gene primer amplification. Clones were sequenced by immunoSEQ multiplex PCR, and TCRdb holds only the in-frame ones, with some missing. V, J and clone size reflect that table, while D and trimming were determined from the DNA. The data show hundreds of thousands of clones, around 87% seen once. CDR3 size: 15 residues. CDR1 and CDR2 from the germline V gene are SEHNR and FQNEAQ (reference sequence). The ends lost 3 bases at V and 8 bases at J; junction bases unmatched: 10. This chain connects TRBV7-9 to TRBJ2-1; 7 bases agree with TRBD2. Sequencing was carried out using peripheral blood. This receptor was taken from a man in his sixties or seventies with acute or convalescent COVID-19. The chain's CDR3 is CASSFILAGGDEQFF. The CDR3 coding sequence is TGTGCCAGCAGCTTCATATTAGCGGGCGGCGATGAGCAGTTCTTC.